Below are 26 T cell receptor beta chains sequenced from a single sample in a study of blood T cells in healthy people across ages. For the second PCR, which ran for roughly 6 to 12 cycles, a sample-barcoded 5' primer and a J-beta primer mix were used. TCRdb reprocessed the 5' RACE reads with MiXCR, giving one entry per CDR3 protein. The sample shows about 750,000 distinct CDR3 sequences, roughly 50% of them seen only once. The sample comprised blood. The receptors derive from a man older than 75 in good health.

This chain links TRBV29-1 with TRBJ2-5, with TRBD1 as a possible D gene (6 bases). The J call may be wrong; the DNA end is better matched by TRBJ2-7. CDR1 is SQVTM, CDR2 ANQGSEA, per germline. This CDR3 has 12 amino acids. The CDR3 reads CSVATGSGEQYF. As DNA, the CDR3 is TGCAGCGTTGCCACAGGGTCCGGCGAGCAGTACTTC.

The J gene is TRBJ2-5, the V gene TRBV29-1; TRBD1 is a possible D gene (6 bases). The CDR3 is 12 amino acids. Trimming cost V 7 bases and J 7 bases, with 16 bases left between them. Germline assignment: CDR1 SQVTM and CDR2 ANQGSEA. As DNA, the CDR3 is TGCAGCGCCGAGGTGGGGGCGGGGACCCAGTACTTC. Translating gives CSAEVGAGTQYF.

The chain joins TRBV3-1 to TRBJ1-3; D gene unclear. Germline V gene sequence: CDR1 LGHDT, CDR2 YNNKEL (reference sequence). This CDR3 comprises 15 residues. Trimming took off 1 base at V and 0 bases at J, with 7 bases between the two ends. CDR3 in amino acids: CASSQGQNSGNTIYF. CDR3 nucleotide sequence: TGTGCCAGCAGCCAAGGACAAAACTCTGGAAACACCATATATTTT.

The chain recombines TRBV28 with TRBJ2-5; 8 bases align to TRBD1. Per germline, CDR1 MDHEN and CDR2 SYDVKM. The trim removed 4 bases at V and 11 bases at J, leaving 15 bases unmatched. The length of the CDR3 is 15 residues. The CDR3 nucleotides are TGTGCCAGCAGTTCAACAGGGGGTCGAATCGATGAGCAGTACTTC. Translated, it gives CASSSTGGRIDEQYF.

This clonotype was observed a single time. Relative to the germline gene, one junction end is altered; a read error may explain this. The DNA for the CDR3 is TGTGCCAGCAGTGAAGTCAGCCTAGCCAAAGACATTCAGTACTTC. Translated: CASSEVSLAKDIQYF. The chain is built from TRBV2 and TRBJ2-4; tentatively, D is TRBD2 (5 bases). This CDR3 spans 15 amino acids. Germline V gene data show CDR1 as SNHLY and CDR2 as FYNNEI.

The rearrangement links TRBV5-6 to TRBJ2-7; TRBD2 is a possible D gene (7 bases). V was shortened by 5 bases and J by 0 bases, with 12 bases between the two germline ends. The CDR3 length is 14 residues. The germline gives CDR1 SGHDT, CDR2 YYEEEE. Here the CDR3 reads CASRGGANSYEQYF. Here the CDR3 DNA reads TGTGCCAGCAGGGGGGGGGCGAACTCCTACGAGCAGTACTTC.

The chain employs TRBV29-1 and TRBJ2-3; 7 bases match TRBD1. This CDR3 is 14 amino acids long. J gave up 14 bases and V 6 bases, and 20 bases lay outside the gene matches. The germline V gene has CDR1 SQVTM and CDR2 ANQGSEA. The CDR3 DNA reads TGCAGCGTCGGACAGGCTATCTCGGACAGAGACGCGTATTTT. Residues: CSVGQAISDRDAYF.

CDR3 region: CASRIGSYEQYF. CDR3 DNA sequence: TGTGCCAGCAGAATTGGGTCCTACGAGCAGTACTTC. The chain uses TRBV11-1 and TRBJ2-7; no clear D gene. The germline CDR1 and CDR2 sequences are SGHAT and FQDESV (reference sequence). V was clipped by 6 bases and J by 1 base, with 7 bases between them. The CDR3 loop spans 12 amino acids.

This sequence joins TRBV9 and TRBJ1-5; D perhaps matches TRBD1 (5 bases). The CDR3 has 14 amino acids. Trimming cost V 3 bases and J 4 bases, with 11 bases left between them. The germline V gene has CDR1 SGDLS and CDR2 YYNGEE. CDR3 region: CASSEGNWNQPQHF. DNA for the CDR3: TGTGCCAGCAGCGAGGGGAATTGGAATCAGCCCCAGCATTTT.

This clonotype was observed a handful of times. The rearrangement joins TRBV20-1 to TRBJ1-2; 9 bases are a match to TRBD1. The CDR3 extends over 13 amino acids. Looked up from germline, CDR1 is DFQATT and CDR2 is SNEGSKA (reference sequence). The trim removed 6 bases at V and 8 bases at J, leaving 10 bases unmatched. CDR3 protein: CSALDRGSGGYTF. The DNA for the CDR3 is TGCAGTGCGTTAGACAGGGGGTCTGGAGGCTACACCTTC.

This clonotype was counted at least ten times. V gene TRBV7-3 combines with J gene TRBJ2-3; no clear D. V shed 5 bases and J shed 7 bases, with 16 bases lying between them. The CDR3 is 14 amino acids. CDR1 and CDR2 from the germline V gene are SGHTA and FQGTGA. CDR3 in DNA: TGTGCCAGCAGCCCCGGCAGGAGTAGTTATACGCAGTATTTT. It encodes CASSPGRSSYTQYF.

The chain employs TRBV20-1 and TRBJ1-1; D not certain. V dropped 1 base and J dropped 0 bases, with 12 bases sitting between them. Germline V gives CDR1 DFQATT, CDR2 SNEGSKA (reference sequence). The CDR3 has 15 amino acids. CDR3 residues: CSARGRSGLNTEAFF. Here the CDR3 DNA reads TGCAGTGCTAGAGGGAGGTCGGGTTTGAACACTGAAGCTTTCTTT.

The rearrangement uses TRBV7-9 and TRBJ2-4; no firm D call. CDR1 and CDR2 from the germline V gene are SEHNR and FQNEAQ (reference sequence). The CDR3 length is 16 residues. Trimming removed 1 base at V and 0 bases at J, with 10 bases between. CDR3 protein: CASSLDEQLAKNIQYF. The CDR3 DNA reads TGTGCCAGCAGCTTAGACGAACAGCTAGCCAAAAACATTCAGTACTTC.

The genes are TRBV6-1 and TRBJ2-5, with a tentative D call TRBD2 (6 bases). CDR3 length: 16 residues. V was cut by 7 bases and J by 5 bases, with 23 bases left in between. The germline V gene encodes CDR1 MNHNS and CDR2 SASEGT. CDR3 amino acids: CASTPNLLASGETQYF. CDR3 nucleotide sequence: TGTGCCAGCACCCCCAACCTGCTAGCGAGTGGTGAGACCCAGTACTTC.

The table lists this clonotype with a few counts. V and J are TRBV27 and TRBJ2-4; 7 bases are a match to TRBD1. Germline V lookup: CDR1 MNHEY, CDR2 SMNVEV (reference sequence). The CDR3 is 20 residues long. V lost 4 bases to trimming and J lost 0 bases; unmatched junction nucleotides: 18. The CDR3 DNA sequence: TGTGCCAGCAGTTCGTCCGGGCGGTCCCCGGGACAGACAGCCAAAAACATTCAGTACTTC. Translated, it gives CASSSSGRSPGQTAKNIQYF.

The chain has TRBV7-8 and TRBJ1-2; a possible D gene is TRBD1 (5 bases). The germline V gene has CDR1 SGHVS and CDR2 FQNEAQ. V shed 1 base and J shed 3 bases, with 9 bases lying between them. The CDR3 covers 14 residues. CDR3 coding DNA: TGTGCCAGCAGCTTAGGGTTAGGGGACTATGGCTACACCTTC. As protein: CASSLGLGDYGYTF.

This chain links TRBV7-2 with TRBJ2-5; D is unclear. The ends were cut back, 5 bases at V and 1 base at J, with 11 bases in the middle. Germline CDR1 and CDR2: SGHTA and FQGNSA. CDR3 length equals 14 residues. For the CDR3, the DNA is TGTGCCAGCAGCGTAAGGGAATTCCAAGAGACCCAGTACTTC. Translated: CASSVREFQETQYF.

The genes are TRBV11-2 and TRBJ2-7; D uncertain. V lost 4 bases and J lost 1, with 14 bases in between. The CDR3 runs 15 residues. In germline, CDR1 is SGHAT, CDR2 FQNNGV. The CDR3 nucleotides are TGTGCCAGCAGCTCAGGTTCCTGGGGATCCTACGAGCAGTACTTC. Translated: CASSSGSWGSYEQYF.

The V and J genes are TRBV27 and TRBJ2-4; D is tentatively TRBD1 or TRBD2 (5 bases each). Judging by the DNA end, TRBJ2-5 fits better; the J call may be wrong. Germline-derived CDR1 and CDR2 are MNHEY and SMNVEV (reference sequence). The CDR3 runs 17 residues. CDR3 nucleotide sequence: TGTGCCAGCAGTCCGGGCTGGGGACGAGGTGGGCAAGAGACCCAGTACTTC. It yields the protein CASSPGWGRGGQETQYF.

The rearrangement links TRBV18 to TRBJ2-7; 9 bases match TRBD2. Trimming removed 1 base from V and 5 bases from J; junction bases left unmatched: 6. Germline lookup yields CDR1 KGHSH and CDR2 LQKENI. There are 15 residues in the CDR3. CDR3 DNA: TGTGCCAGCTCACCACGGAGCGGGAGGATCAACGAGCAGTACTTC. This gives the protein CASSPRSGRINEQYF.

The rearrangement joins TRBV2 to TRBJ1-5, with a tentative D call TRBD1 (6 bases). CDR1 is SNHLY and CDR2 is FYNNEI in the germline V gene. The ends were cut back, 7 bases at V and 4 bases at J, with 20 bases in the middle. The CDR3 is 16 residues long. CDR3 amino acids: CASNRAGSGANQPQHF. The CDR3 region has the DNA TGTGCCAGCAACCGGGCAGGTTCGGGGGCTAATCAGCCCCAGCATTTT.

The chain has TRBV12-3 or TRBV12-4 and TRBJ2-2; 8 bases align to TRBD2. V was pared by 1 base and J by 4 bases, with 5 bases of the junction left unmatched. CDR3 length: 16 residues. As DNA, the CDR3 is TGTGCCAGCAGTTTAGGTAGCGGGGTGGGCACCGGGGAGCTGTTTTTT. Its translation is CASSLGSGVGTGELFF.

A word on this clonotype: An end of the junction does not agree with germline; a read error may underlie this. CDR3 sequence reads: CSARAVYNERFF. DNA for the CDR3: TGCAGTGCTAGAGCAGTCTACAATGAGCGGTTCTTC. The V call is TRBV20-1, the J call TRBJ2-1; the D is unclear. The CDR3 runs to 12 residues. From germline, CDR1 is DFQATT and CDR2 SNEGSKA (reference sequence).

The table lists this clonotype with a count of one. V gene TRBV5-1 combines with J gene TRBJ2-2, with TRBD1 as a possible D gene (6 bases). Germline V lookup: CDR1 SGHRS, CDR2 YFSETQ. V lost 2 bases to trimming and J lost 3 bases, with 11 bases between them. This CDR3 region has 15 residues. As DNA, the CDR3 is TGCGCCAGCAGCTTTGGATCAGGGGACACCGGGGAGCTGTTTTTT. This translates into CASSFGSGDTGELFF.

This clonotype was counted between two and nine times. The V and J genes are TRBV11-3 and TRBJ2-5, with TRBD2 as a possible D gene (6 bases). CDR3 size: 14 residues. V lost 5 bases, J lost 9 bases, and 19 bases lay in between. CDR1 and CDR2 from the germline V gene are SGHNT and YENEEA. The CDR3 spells CASSPGGVGFPQYF. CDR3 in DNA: TGTGCCAGCAGCCCAGGAGGGGTTGGATTCCCCCAGTACTTC. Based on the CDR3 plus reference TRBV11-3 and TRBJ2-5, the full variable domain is EAGVVQSPRYKIIEKKQPVAFWCNPISGHNTLYWYLQNLGQGPELLIRYENEEAVDDSQLPKDRFSAERLKGVDSTLKIQPAELGDSAVYLCASSPGGVGFPQYFGPGTRLLVL.

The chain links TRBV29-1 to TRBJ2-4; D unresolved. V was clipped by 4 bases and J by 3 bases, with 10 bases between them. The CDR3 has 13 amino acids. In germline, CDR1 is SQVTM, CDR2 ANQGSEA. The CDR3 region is CSVVGRYKNIQYF. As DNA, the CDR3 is TGCAGCGTTGTTGGTCGGTACAAAAACATTCAGTACTTC.